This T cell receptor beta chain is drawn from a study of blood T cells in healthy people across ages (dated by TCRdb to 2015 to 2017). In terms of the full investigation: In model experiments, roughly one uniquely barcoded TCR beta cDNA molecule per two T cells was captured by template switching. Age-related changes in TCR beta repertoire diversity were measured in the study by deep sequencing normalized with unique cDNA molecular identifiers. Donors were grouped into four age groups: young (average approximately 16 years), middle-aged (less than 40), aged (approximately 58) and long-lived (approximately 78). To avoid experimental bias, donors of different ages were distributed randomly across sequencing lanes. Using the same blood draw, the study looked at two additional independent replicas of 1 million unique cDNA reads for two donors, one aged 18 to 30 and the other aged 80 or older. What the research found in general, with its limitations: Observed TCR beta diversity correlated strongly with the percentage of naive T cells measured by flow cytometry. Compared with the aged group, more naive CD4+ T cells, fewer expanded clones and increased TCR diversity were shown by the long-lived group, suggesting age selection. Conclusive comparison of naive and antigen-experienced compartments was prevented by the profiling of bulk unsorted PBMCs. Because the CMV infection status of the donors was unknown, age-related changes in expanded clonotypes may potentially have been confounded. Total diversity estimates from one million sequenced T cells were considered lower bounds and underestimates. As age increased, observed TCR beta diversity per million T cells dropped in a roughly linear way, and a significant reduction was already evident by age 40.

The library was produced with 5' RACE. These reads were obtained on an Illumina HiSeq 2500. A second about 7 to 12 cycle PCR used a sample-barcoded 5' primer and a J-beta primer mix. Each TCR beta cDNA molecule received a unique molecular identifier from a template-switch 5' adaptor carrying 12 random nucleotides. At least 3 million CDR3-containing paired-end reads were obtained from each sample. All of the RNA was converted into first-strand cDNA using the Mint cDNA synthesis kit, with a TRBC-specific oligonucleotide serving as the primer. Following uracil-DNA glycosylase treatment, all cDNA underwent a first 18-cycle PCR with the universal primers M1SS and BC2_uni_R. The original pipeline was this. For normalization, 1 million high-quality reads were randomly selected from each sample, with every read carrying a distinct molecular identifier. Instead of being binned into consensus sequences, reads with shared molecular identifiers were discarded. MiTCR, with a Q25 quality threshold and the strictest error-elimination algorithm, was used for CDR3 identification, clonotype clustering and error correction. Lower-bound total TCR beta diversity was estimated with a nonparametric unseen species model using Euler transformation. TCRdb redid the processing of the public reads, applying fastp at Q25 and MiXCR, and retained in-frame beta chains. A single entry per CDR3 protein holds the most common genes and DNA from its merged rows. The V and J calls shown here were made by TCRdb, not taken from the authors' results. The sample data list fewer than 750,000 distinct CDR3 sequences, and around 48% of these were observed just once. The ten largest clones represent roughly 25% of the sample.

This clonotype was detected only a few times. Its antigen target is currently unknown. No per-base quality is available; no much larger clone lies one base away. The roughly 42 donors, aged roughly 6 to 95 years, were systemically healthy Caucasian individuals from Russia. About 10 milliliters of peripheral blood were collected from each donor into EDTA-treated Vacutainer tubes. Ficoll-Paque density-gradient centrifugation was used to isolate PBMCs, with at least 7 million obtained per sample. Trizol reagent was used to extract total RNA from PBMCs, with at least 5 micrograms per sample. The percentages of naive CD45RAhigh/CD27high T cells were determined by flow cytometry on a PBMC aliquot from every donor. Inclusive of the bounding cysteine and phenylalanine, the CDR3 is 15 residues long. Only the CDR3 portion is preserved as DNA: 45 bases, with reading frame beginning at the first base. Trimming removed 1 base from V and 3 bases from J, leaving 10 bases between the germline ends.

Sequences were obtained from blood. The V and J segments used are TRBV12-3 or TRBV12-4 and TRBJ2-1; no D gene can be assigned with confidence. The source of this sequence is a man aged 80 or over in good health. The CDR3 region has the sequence CASSLGSILYNEQFF. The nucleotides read TGTGCCAGCAGTTTAGGTAGCATCCTCTACAATGAGCAGTTCTTC.